The 29 T cell receptor beta chains in this list originate from one sample, sequenced in a study of cytomegalovirus exposure and HLA in healthy donors. A multiplex PCR was run with 60 Vbeta primers and 13 Jbeta primers. Libraries were prepared by immunoSEQ multiplex PCR; TCRdb keeps only in-frame clonotypes and omits some of them. Among roughly 140,000 clones listed, 70% to 80% were seen once. The sequencing sample was made of PBMCs. These receptors all come from a man in his fifties or sixties in good health and CMV-seropositive.

This clone was seen more than once but under ten times. Sequence at one end of the junction differs from germline and may be a read error. The rearrangement uses TRBV7-9 and TRBJ1-4; D is uncertain. This CDR3 contains 12 residues. Germline lookup yields CDR1 SEHNR and CDR2 FQNEAQ (reference sequence). The CDR3 sequence: CSSSFGFEKLFF. Here the CDR3 DNA reads TGTTCCAGCAGCTTCGGGTTTGAAAAACTGTTTTTT.

The rearrangement links TRBV2 to TRBJ1-1, with a tentative D call TRBD1 (5 bases). The CDR3 totals 13 residues. CDR1 SNHLY and CDR2 FYNNEI come from the germline V gene. The V and J ends lost 4 bases and 8 bases respectively, with 14 bases between them. This CDR3 is CASSGQPDSEAFF. The CDR3 DNA reads TGTGCCAGCAGTGGACAGCCAGACTCCGAAGCTTTCTTT.

This chain links TRBV25-1 with TRBJ1-4; 7 bases line up with TRBD1. The length of the CDR3 is 17 residues. CDR1 and CDR2 from the germline V gene are MGHDK and SYGVNS. After removal of 6 bases from V and 0 bases from J, the junction contained 10 bases not matched to a gene. The CDR3 here is CASSQLTGAATNEKLFF. The CDR3 nucleotides read TGTGCCAGCAGCCAACTAACAGGGGCTGCAACTAATGAAAAACTGTTTTTT.

The rearrangement links TRBV4-2 to TRBJ2-2, with D tentatively TRBD1 (6 bases). The germline V gene has CDR1 LGHNA and CDR2 YNFKEQ. This CDR3 comprises 14 residues. Trimming took off 4 bases at V and 7 bases at J, with 13 bases between the two ends. The CDR3 DNA follows: TGTGCCAGCAGCCCCCGAGGGGGAATCGGGGAGCTGTTTTTT. This gives the protein CASSPRGGIGELFF.

The chain combines TRBV10-3 with TRBJ2-7; TRBD2 matches at 11 bases. This CDR3 contains 13 residues. Germline V CDR1 and CDR2: ENHRY, SYGVKD. Germline trimming cut 7 bases from V and 4 bases from J; bases unmatched to any gene: 3. CDR3 bases: TGTGCCATCATGGGGACTAGCGGATACGAGCAGTACTTC. Translated: CAIMGTSGYEQYF.

The chain employs TRBV5-1 and TRBJ2-1; TRBD2 agrees at 11 bases. Germline V gene lookup returns CDR1 SGHRS and CDR2 YFSETQ. V trimming: 3 bases; J trimming: 2 bases; junction bases outside the gene matches: 4. This CDR3 has 16 amino acids. In DNA form, the CDR3 reads TGCGCCAGCAGCTCCCTAGCGGGAGGAGCCTACAATGAGCAGTTCTTC. Its protein is CASSSLAGGAYNEQFF.

As concerns this clone: At the DNA level, this CDR3 is encoded by other sequences in the same sample as well. The V and J genes are TRBV5-4 and TRBJ1-5, with unresolved D. V shed 0 bases and J shed 4 bases, with 5 bases lying between them. CDR1 is SGHNT, CDR2 YYREEE, per germline (reference sequence). The CDR3 totals 13 residues. The CDR3 is CASSLDSNQPQHF. DNA of the CDR3: TGTGCCAGCAGCTTGGACAGTAATCAGCCCCAGCATTTT.

The chain joins TRBV2 to TRBJ2-3; D is perhaps TRBD1 (5 bases). The germline CDR1 and CDR2 sequences are SNHLY and FYNNEI. V dropped 11 bases and J dropped 6 bases, with 15 bases sitting between them. This CDR3 is built from 12 residues. CDR3 sequence reads: CAGQQVRDTQYF. CDR3 DNA: TGTGCCGGTCAACAGGTCCGGGATACGCAGTATTTT.

The genes are TRBV28 and TRBJ2-7; TRBD2 matches 8 bases. Trimming took 8 bases from V and 3 from J; bases not matched to a gene: 12. CDR1 and CDR2 from the germline V gene are MDHEN and SYDVKM. The CDR3 runs 15 residues. CDR3: CASQLTGGPGYEQYF. DNA of the CDR3: TGTGCCAGCCAACTCACGGGAGGGCCGGGCTACGAGCAGTACTTC. Full variable domain (remainder filled in from reference TRBV28 and TRBJ2-7): DVKVTQSSRYLVKRTGEKVFLECVQDMDHENMFWYRQDPGLGLRLIYFSYDVKMKEKGDIPEGYSVSREKKERFSLILESASTNQTSMYLCASQLTGGPGYEQYFGPGTRLTVT.

The CDR3 nucleotides are TGTGCCATCAGTGATATCCGACAGGGGCTCTACGAGCAGTACTTC. Its protein product is CAISDIRQGLYEQYF. The V gene is TRBV10-3, the J gene TRBJ2-7; the match to TRBD1 covers 8 bases. The V and J ends lost 3 bases and 3 bases, in that order; junction bases with no gene match: 7. This CDR3 comprises 15 residues. Germline lookup yields CDR1 ENHRY and CDR2 SYGVKD.

The genes are TRBV10-3 and TRBJ2-3; 10 bases match TRBD2. The V segment lost 7 bases and the J segment 4 bases; nucleotides outside the gene matches: 11. Germline V gene sequence: CDR1 ENHRY, CDR2 SYGVKD. This CDR3 spans 16 amino acids. CDR3: CAITDRSSGSPDTQYF. Written as DNA, the CDR3 is TGTGCCATCACCGACCGGTCTAGCGGGAGCCCAGATACGCAGTATTTT.

For the CDR3, the DNA is TGTGCCATCAGACGGGAGGCGGGCGGGGAGCTGTTTTTT. Its protein is CAIRREAGGELFF. The chain employs TRBV10-3 and TRBJ2-2; 7 bases fit TRBD2. Germline-derived CDR1 and CDR2 are ENHRY and SYGVKD. The CDR3 has 13 amino acids. V dropped 6 bases and J dropped 7; count of bases not matched to a gene: 5.

This chain links TRBV2 with TRBJ2-3, with TRBD2 matching 7 bases. V lost 5 bases to trimming and J lost 0 bases; unmatched junction nucleotides: 5. The CDR3 runs to 15 residues. Germline V gene sequence: CDR1 SNHLY, CDR2 FYNNEI. The CDR3 DNA reads TGTGCCAGCAGTCTAGCGGATAGTAGCACAGATACGCAGTATTTT. It specifies CASSLADSSTDTQYF.

The rearrangement uses TRBV5-1 and TRBJ1-5; TRBD1 might be the D (5 bases). Germline-derived CDR1 and CDR2 are SGHRS and YFSETQ. The CDR3 has 15 residues. Deletions cut 1 base from V and 2 bases from J, with 10 bases between. Written as DNA, the CDR3 is TGCGCCAGCAGCTTGTCGGGGGGAGGCAATCAGCCCCAGCATTTT. This encodes CASSLSGGGNQPQHF.

The J gene is TRBJ2-3, the V gene TRBV6-1, with D hard to call. Trimming took 4 bases from V and 0 from J, leaving 8 bases between them. The CDR3 runs 14 residues. Germline CDR1 and CDR2: MNHNS and SASEGT. CDR3 protein: CASSGLRSTDTQYF. Written as DNA, the CDR3 is TGTGCCAGCAGTGGACTCAGAAGCACAGATACGCAGTATTTT.

The V call is TRBV5-1, the J call TRBJ2-1, with D perhaps TRBD1 (6 bases). CDR3 size: 15 residues. The V and J ends lost 0 bases and 4 bases respectively, with 11 bases between them. Germline V gives CDR1 SGHRS, CDR2 YFSETQ. The CDR3 spells CASSLVGQSYNEQFF. The DNA for the CDR3 is TGCGCCAGCAGCTTGGTAGGACAGAGTTACAATGAGCAGTTCTTC.

The V call is TRBV28, the J call TRBJ1-2, with 10 bases lining up with TRBD1. Germline CDR1 reads MDHEN; CDR2 reads SYDVKM. The CDR3 runs 16 residues. V gave up 5 bases and J gave up 4 bases; unmatched junction bases: 10. Written as DNA, the CDR3 is TGTGCCAGCAGTAAGCCCCGGGACAGGGGCCTCTATGGCTACACCTTC. Protein: CASSKPRDRGLYGYTF.

J is TRBJ2-7 and V is TRBV5-1; 8 bases map to TRBD2. The CDR3 extends over 14 amino acids. The germline V gene encodes CDR1 SGHRS and CDR2 YFSETQ. The V and J ends lost 7 bases and 6 bases, in that order; junction bases with no gene match: 12. The CDR3 region has the DNA TGCGCCAGCGGTGCGGGGGGTTTTCAAGGCGAGCAGTACTTC. It translates to CASGAGGFQGEQYF.

This sequence joins TRBV27 and TRBJ2-5; no definite D call. The length of the CDR3 is 15 residues. From germline, CDR1 is MNHEY and CDR2 SMNVEV (reference sequence). V lost 2 bases, J lost 1 base, and 11 bases lay in between. CDR3 loop: CASSLGPRVQETQYF. The CDR3 region has the DNA TGTGCCAGCAGTTTAGGGCCCAGAGTCCAAGAGACCCAGTACTTC.

Here the CDR3 DNA reads TGTGCCAGCAGCGTATCTAGCGGGGGGACCTACGAGCAGTACTTC. This sequence encodes CASSVSSGGTYEQYF. The genes are TRBV9 and TRBJ2-7, with 11 bases fitting TRBD2. This CDR3 contains 15 residues. CDR1 is SGDLS and CDR2 is YYNGEE in the germline V gene. The J segment lost 2 bases and the V segment lost 1 base, leaving 2 bases of the junction unmatched.

The chain is built from TRBV5-1 and TRBJ2-7; D may be TRBD2 (5 bases). CDR1 SGHRS and CDR2 YFSETQ come from the germline V gene. The CDR3 is made up of 13 amino acids. V lost 2 bases, J lost 2 bases, and 8 bases lay in between. Here the CDR3 reads CASSFGLTYEQYF. The DNA for the CDR3 is TGCGCCAGCAGCTTCGGACTTACCTACGAGCAGTACTTC.

The J gene is TRBJ1-1, the V gene TRBV18; 7 nucleotides agree with TRBD1. The CDR3 sequence is 15 residues long. Looked up from germline, CDR1 is KGHSH and CDR2 is LQKENI. V lost 1 base and J lost 2; bases outside the gene matches: 4. The CDR3 bases are TGTGCCAGCTCACCACTCGGACAGGAAAACACTGAAGCTTTCTTT. Translated, it gives CASSPLGQENTEAFF.

Only one count was recorded for this clone. Other DNA sequences from this sample encode an identical CDR3 as well. The J gene is TRBJ1-2, the V gene TRBV10-3; D unclear. This CDR3 comprises 16 residues. Germline CDR1 and CDR2: ENHRY and SYGVKD. V shed 6 bases and J shed 3 bases, with 20 bases lying between them. The CDR3 here is CAIRTRGREMDYGYTF. DNA of the CDR3: TGTGCCATCAGGACCCGGGGTAGGGAAATGGACTATGGCTACACCTTC.

This chain joins TRBV6-1 and TRBJ2-7; no clear D. Germline CDR1 is MNHNS and CDR2 is SASEGT. The CDR3 covers 13 residues. V gave up 2 bases and J gave up 6 bases, with 11 bases separating them. The CDR3 sequence is CASSEIIVSEQYF. DNA of the CDR3: TGTGCCAGCAGTGAAATAATCGTGAGCGAGCAGTACTTC.

This rearrangement joins TRBV27 to TRBJ2-1; D unresolved. Germline lookup yields CDR1 MNHEY and CDR2 SMNVEV (reference sequence). Trimming pared 4 bases from V and 3 bases from J, leaving 10 bases between. The CDR3 has 14 residues. The CDR3 is CASSSSMSYNEQFF. In DNA form, the CDR3 reads TGTGCCAGCAGTTCAAGCATGAGCTACAATGAGCAGTTCTTC.

The V gene is TRBV28, the J gene TRBJ2-7; 9 bases match TRBD2. Germline V CDR1 and CDR2: MDHEN, SYDVKM. V lost 2 bases and J lost 7; bases outside the gene matches: 6. There are 14 residues in the CDR3. The CDR3 region is CASSLAGGCREQYF. Written as DNA, the CDR3 is TGTGCCAGCAGTTTAGCGGGAGGGTGTCGGGAGCAGTACTTC.

The CDR3 spells CASSLSRGFHNEQFF. For the CDR3, the DNA is TGTGCCAGCAGTTTATCGCGGGGGTTTCACAATGAGCAGTTCTTC. The V call is TRBV27, the J call TRBJ2-1, with TRBD2 matching over 7 bases. There are 15 residues in the CDR3. With 0 bases clipped from V and 5 bases from J, the junction kept 4 bases outside the gene matches. CDR1 MNHEY and CDR2 SMNVEV come from the germline V gene (reference sequence).

CDR3 sequence: CAISGALIGTEAFF. The CDR3 nucleotides read TGTGCCATCAGTGGGGCGTTGATCGGCACTGAAGCTTTCTTT. The J gene is TRBJ1-1, the V gene TRBV10-3, with D unresolved. Between the trimmed V and J ends, which lost 4 bases and 4 bases, there was a span of 13 bases. The CDR3 length is 14 residues. Germline values: CDR1 ENHRY, CDR2 SYGVKD.

This clone was recorded a few times. The chain carries TRBV27 and TRBJ2-2; 10 bases agree with TRBD2. Losses at the gene ends were 1 base for V and 6 bases for J; bases not matched to a gene: 11. This CDR3 has 18 amino acids. Germline V gives CDR1 MNHEY, CDR2 SMNVEV (reference sequence). CDR3 bases: TGTGCCAGCAGTTTATTCCCCTCTAGCGGGAGCGTAGCCGGGGAGCTGTTTTTT. Translation: CASSLFPSSGSVAGELFF.